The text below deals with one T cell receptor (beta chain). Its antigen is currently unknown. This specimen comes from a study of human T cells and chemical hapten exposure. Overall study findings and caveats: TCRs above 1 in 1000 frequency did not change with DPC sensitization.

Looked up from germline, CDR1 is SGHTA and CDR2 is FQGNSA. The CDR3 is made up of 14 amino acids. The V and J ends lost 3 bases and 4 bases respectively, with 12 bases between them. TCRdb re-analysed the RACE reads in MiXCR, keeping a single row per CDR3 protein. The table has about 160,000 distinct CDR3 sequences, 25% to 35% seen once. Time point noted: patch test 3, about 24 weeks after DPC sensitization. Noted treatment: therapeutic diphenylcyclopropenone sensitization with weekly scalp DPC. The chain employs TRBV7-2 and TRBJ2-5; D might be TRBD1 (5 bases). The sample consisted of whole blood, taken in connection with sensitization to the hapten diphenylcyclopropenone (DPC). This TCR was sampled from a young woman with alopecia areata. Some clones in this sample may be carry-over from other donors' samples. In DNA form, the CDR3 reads TGTGCCAGCAGCTTCAACAGGATGGGAGAGACCCAGTACTTC. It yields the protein CASSFNRMGETQYF.